The 20 T cell receptor beta chains listed next were all sequenced from one sample in a study of human T cells and chemical hapten exposure. MiXCR was run by TCRdb on the RACE reads, yielding one entry per CDR3 protein. The profile shows roughly 71,000 distinct CDR3 sequences, approximately 6.1% of them singletons. Indicated time point: healthy volunteer bleed at 6 weeks. The study extracted total RNA from unfractionated whole blood. The sequenced material came from whole blood. These receptor sequences come from a female donor in good health. Some clones in this sample may be carry-over from other donors' samples.

This CDR3 reads CATSRDLGREGLTGELFF. The CDR3 bases are TGTGCCACCAGCAGAGATCTTGGTCGGGAGGGCCTCACCGGGGAGCTGTTTTTT. This chain uses TRBV15 with TRBJ2-2, with 8 bases fitting TRBD2. The CDR3 is 18 residues long. With V trimmed by 0 bases and J by 4 bases, 10 bases remained unmatched. From germline, CDR1 is LNHNV and CDR2 YYDKDF (reference sequence). The variable domain in full, with the rest retrieved from reference TRBV15 and TRBJ2-2, is DAMVIQNPRYQVTQFGKPVTLSCSQTLNHNVMYWYQQKSSQAPKLLFHYYDKDFNNEADTPDNFQSRRPNTSFCFLDIRSPGLGDTAMYLCATSRDLGREGLTGELFFGEGSRLTVL.

This clonotype was seen many times. This chain connects TRBV29-1 to TRBJ1-2; D call uncertain. Germline V CDR1 and CDR2: SQVTM, ANQGSEA. V was cut by 2 bases and J by 1 base, with 8 bases left in between. CDR3 size: 13 residues. The CDR3 coding sequence is TGCAGCGTTGAATACGAAGTTAACTATGGCTACACCTTC. Its translation: CSVEYEVNYGYTF.

J is TRBJ2-3 and V is TRBV20-1; TRBD1 might be the D (6 bases). Per the germline V gene, CDR1 is DFQATT and CDR2 is SNEGSKA (reference sequence). This CDR3 is 15 amino acids long. Trimming removed 6 bases at V and 0 bases at J, with 16 bases between. The CDR3 DNA is TGCAGTGCCACGCACGCGGACAGTAGCACAGATACGCAGTATTTT. This translates into CSATHADSSTDTQYF.

The chain recombines TRBV7-2 with TRBJ1-1; D is undetermined. Between the trimmed V and J ends, which lost 0 bases and 0 bases, there was a span of 11 bases. From germline, CDR1 is SGHTA and CDR2 FQGNSA. This CDR3 has 16 residues. The CDR3 loop is CASSLAFALMNTEAFF. CDR3 coding DNA: TGTGCCAGCAGCTTAGCCTTCGCACTCATGAACACTGAAGCTTTCTTT.

The chain is built from TRBV10-3 and TRBJ2-5, with 8 bases fitting TRBD1. Trimming cost V 6 bases and J 1 base; bases outside gene matches: 4. Germline V gives CDR1 ENHRY, CDR2 SYGVKD. This CDR3 is 14 amino acids long. CDR3 sequence (DNA): TGTGCCATCAGGACGGACAGGGTCCAAGAGACCCAGTACTTC. Protein sequence: CAIRTDRVQETQYF.

The J gene is TRBJ1-6, the V gene TRBV20-1, with D perhaps matching TRBD1 (6 bases). The germline CDR1 and CDR2 sequences are DFQATT and SNEGSKA (reference sequence). The CDR3 length is 14 residues. V lost 3 bases, J lost 7 bases, and 13 bases lay in between. For the CDR3, the DNA is TGCAGTGCTAGGACCACCCAGGGGAATTCACCCCTCCACTTT. Its translation: CSARTTQGNSPLHF.

This clonotype was seen many times. The chain carries TRBV6-2 or TRBV6-3 and TRBJ2-4, with D possibly being TRBD1 (5 bases). Trimming cost V 5 bases and J 0 bases, with 11 bases left between them. Germline V gene sequence: CDR1 MNHEY, CDR2 SVGEGT. The CDR3 spans 15 residues. The CDR3 DNA reads as TGTGCCAGCAGTGACAGCCGACTAGCCAAAAACATTCAGTACTTC. Encoded protein: CASSDSRLAKNIQYF.

The chain recombines TRBV6-2 or TRBV6-3 with TRBJ1-5, with 8 bases fitting TRBD1. The CDR3 totals 16 residues. Germline-derived CDR1 and CDR2 are MNHEY and SVGEGT. V shed 2 bases and J 6 bases; nucleotides not matched to a gene: 9. The CDR3, as DNA: TGTGCCAGCAGTTACACCCCCGACAGGGGCGGTCAGCCCCAGCATTTT. Translated, it gives CASSYTPDRGGQPQHF.

This clonotype occurred a few times. V and J are TRBV7-9 and TRBJ2-7; tentative D call: TRBD1 (6 bases). With 1 base removed from V and 2 bases from J, the gap between germline ends came to 9 bases. Per the germline V gene, CDR1 is SEHNR and CDR2 is FQNEAQ (reference sequence). The CDR3 has 14 residues. CDR3 sequence reads: CASSLVAGAYEQYF. CDR3 DNA sequence: TGTGCCAGCAGCTTAGTCGCAGGGGCCTACGAGCAGTACTTC.

This clonotype appeared a few times. This chain links TRBV28 with TRBJ1-1; 10 nucleotides match TRBD1. Per germline, CDR1 MDHEN and CDR2 SYDVKM. This CDR3 has 14 amino acids. V trimming: 3 bases; J trimming: 7 bases; junction bases outside the gene matches: 5. In DNA form, the CDR3 reads TGTGCCAGCAGTTTGGGGACAGGGGATGATGAAGCTTTCTTT. This gives the protein CASSLGTGDDEAFF.

This clonotype was counted only a few times. The CDR3 DNA is TGCGCCAGCAGCCTAACACCCCTGGGACAGGGGAACACTGAAGCTTTCTTT. This encodes CASSLTPLGQGNTEAFF. The chain joins TRBV5-1 to TRBJ1-1, with 9 bases that match TRBD1. Germline assignment: CDR1 SGHRS and CDR2 YFSETQ. V gave up 4 bases and J gave up 1 base; unmatched junction bases: 11. This CDR3 has 17 amino acids.

V usage is TRBV6-2 or TRBV6-3 and J usage is TRBJ2-3; TRBD2 aligns across 13 bases. Germline-derived CDR1 and CDR2 are MNHEY and SVGEGT. The CDR3 is made up of 17 amino acids. V gave up 6 bases and J gave up 5 bases; unmatched junction bases: 11. CDR3: CASRTQGLAGVKDTQYF. The CDR3, as DNA: TGTGCCAGCAGAACTCAAGGACTAGCGGGAGTCAAAGATACGCAGTATTTT.

The chain uses TRBV4-1 and TRBJ2-3; TRBD2 is a possible D gene (5 bases). Germline V lookup: CDR1 MGHRA, CDR2 YSYEKL. The CDR3 is made up of 14 amino acids. V was clipped by 4 bases and J by 1 base, with 9 bases between them. Here the CDR3 reads CASSPGLGTDTQYF. CDR3 sequence (DNA): TGCGCCAGCAGCCCAGGACTGGGCACAGATACGCAGTATTTT.

This clonotype came up many times. The J gene is TRBJ2-3, the V gene TRBV20-1, with no clear D. The CDR3 contains 13 residues. Trimming cost V 4 bases and J 4 bases, with 12 bases left between them. The germline V gene encodes CDR1 DFQATT and CDR2 SNEGSKA (reference sequence). The CDR3 loop reads CSAISPRADTQYF. DNA of the CDR3: TGCAGTGCTATCTCCCCTAGGGCAGATACGCAGTATTTT.

The table lists this clonotype with many counts. The genes are TRBV28 and TRBJ1-2; no firm D call. This CDR3 region has 9 residues. Germline assignment: CDR1 MDHEN and CDR2 SYDVKM. Trimming left V 8 bases short and J 14 bases short, with 12 bases between. CDR3 amino acids: CASGHLHTF. The DNA for the CDR3 is TGTGCCAGCGGCCACCTTCATACCTTC.

This chain links TRBV29-1 with TRBJ2-1; D perhaps matches TRBD1 (5 bases). Between the trimmed V and J ends, which lost 7 bases and 7 bases, there was a span of 14 bases. Per germline, CDR1 SQVTM and CDR2 ANQGSEA. This CDR3 comprises 12 residues. CDR3: CSAEGVVNEQFF. CDR3 nucleotides: TGCAGCGCCGAAGGGGTTGTGAATGAGCAGTTCTTC.

This clonotype has a count of ten or more. V usage is TRBV20-1 and J usage is TRBJ1-4; D is undetermined. V shed 4 bases and J shed 4 bases, with 13 bases lying between them. The CDR3 runs 14 residues. The germline gives CDR1 DFQATT, CDR2 SNEGSKA (reference sequence). The CDR3 DNA sequence: TGCAGTGCTAAGACGTCTCCTTATAATGAAAAACTGTTTTTT. Its protein product is CSAKTSPYNEKLFF.

This clonotype was seen a handful of times. The gene calls are TRBV28 and TRBJ2-2; D not resolved. Germline CDR1 reads MDHEN; CDR2 reads SYDVKM. Trimming took 2 bases from V and 0 from J, leaving 7 bases between them. This CDR3 region has 15 residues. CDR3 in amino acids: CASSLRTTNTGELFF. The CDR3 nucleotides read TGTGCCAGCAGTTTACGGACGACGAACACCGGGGAGCTGTTTTTT.

At least ten counts were recorded for this clonotype. The CDR3 protein is CASSTILAGSSYEQYF. The CDR3, as DNA: TGCGCCAGCAGCACGATCCTAGCGGGGAGCTCCTACGAGCAGTACTTC. This chain uses TRBV5-1 with TRBJ2-7; 9 nucleotides align to TRBD2. CDR3 length: 16 residues. With V trimmed by 4 bases and J by 0 bases, 8 bases remained unmatched. Germline V gene lookup returns CDR1 SGHRS and CDR2 YFSETQ.

The chain uses TRBV5-4 and TRBJ2-6, with unresolved D. The V end lost 0 bases, the J end lost 0 bases, and 7 bases lay between the germline ends. This CDR3 has 16 residues. Germline CDR1 is SGHNT and CDR2 is YYREEE (reference sequence). CDR3 protein: CASSLAFHSGANVLTF. CDR3 nucleotides: TGTGCCAGCAGCTTGGCCTTTCACTCTGGGGCCAACGTCCTGACTTTC.